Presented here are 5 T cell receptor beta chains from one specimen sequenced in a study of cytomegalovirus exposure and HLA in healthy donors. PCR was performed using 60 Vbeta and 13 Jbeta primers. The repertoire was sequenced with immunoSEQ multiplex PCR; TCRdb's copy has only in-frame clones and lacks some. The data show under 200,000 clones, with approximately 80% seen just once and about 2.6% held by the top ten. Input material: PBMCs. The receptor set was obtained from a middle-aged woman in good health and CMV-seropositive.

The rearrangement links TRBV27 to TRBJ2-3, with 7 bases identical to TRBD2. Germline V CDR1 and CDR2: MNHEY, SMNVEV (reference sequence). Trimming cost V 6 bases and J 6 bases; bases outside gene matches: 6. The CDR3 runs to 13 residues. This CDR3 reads CASSRTRLDTQYF. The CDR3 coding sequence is TGTGCCAGCAGCCGGACTAGATTGGATACGCAGTATTTT.

CDR3 amino acids: CASSLGRGQGYEQYF. CDR3 sequence (DNA): TGTGCCAGCAGCTTAGGCCGGGGACAGGGCTACGAGCAGTACTTC. The chain couples TRBV7-2 to TRBJ2-7; 9 positions agree with TRBD1. This CDR3 has 15 amino acids. CDR1 and CDR2 (germline): SGHTA, FQGNSA. V dropped 1 base and J dropped 3; count of bases not matched to a gene: 4.

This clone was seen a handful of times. The CDR3 DNA reads TGTGCCAGCCGAAAAGGGCAGGAGGAATCACCCCTCCACTTT. Translating it yields CASRKGQEESPLHF. J is TRBJ1-6 and V is TRBV27; D ambiguous. CDR3 length: 14 residues. The germline V gene has CDR1 MNHEY and CDR2 SMNVEV (reference sequence). The V end lost 8 bases, the J end lost 10 bases, and 18 bases lay between the germline ends.

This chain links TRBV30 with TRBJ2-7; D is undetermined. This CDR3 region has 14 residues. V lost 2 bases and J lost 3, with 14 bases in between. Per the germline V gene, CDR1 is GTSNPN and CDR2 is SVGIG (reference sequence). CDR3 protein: CAWSPAVTYYEQYF. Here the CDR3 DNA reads TGTGCCTGGAGTCCCGCCGTCACATACTACGAGCAGTACTTC. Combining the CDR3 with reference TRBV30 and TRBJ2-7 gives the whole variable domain SQTIHQWPATLVQPVGSPLSLECTVEGTSNPNLYWYRQAAGRGLQLLFYSVGIGQISSEVPQNLSASRPQDRQFILSSKKLLLSDSGFYLCAWSPAVTYYEQYFGPGTRLTVT.

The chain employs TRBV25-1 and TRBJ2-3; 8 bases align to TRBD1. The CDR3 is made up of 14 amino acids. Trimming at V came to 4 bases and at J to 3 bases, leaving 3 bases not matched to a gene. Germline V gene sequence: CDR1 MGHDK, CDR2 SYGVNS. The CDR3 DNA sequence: TGTGCCAGCAGTGCGACAGGGGAGACAGATACGCAGTATTTT. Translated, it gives CASSATGETDTQYF. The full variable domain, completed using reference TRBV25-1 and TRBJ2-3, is EADIYQTPRYLVIGTGKKITLECSQTMGHDKMYWYQQDPGMELHLIHYSYGVNSTEKGDLSSESTVSRIRTEHFPLTLESARPSHTSQYLCASSATGETDTQYFGPGTRLTVL.